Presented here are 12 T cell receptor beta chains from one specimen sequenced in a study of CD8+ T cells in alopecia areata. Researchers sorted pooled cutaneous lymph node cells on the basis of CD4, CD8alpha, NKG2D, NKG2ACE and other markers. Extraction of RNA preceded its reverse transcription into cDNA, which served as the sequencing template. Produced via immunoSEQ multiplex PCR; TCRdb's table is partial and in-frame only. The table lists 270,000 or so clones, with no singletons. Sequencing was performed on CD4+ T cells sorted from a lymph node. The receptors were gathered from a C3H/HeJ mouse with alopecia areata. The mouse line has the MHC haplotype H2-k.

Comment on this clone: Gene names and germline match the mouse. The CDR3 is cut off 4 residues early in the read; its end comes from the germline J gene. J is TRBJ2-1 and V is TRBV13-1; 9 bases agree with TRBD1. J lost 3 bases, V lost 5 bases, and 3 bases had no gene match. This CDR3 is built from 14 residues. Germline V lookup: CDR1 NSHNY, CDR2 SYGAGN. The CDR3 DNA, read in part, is TGTGCCAGCAGGTCGGGACAGGGCTATGCT. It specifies CASRSGQGYA. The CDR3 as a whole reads CASRSGQGYAEQFF.

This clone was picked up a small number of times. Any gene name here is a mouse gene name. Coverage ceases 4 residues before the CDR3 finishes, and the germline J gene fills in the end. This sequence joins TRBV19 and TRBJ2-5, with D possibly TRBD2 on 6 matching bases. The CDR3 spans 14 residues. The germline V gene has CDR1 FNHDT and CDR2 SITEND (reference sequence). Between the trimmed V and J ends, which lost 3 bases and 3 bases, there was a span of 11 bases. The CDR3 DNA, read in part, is TGTGCCAGCAGTACGGCGGGGGGACAAGAC. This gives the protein CASSTAGGQD. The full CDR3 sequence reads CASSTAGGQDTQYF.

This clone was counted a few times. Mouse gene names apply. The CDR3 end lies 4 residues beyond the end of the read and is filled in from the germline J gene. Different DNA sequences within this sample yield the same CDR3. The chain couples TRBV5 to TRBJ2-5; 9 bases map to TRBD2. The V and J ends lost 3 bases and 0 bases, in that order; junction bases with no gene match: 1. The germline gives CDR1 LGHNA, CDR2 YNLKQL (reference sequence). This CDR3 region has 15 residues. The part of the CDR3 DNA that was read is TGTGCCAGCAGCCAGACTGGGGGTAACCAAGAC. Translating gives CASSQTGGNQD. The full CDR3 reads CASSQTGGNQDTQYF.

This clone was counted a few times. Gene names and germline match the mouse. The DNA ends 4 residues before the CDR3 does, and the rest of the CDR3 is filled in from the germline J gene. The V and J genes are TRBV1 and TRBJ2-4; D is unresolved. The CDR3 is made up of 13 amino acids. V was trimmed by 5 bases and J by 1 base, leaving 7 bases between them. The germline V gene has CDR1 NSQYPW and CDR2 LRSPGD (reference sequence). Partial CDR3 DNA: TGCACCTGCAGTTCCCCAGGTCAAAAC. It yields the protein CTCSSPGQN. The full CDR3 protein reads CTCSSPGQNTLYF.

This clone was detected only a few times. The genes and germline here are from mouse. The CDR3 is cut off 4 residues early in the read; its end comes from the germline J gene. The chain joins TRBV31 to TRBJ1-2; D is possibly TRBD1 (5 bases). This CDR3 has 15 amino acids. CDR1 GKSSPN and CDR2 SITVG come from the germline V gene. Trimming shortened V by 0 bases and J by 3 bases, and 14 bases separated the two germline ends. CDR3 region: CAWSLLGVRDSDYTF. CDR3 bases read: TGTGCCTGGAGTCTCTTAGGGGTTCGGGACTCC.

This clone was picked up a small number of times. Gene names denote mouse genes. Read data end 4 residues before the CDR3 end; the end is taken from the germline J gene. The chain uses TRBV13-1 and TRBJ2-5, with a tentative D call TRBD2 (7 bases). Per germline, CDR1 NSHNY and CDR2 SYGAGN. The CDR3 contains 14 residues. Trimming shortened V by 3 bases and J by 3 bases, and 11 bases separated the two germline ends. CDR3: CASSGGGLQDTQYF. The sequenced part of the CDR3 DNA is TGTGCCAGCAGTGGCGGGGGGCTGCAAGAC.

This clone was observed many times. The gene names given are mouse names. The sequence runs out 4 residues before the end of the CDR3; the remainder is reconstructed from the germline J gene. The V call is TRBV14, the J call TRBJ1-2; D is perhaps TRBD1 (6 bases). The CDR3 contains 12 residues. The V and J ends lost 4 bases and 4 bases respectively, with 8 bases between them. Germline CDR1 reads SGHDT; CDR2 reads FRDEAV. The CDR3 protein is CASSAGVSDYTF. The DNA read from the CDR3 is TGTGCCAGCAGTGCAGGGGTCTCC.

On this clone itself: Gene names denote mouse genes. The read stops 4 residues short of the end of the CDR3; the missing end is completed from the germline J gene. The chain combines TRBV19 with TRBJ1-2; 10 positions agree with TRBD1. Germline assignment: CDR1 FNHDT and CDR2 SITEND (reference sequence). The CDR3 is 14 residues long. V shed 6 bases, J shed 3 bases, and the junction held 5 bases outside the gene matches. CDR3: CASKPGTGDSDYTF. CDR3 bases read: TGTGCCAGCAAACCCGGGACAGGGGACTCC.

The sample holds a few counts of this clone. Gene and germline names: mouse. The CDR3 sequence: CASRKNWGANYAEQFF. The sequenced CDR3 bases are TGTGCCAGCAGAAAAAACTGGGGGGCGAACTATGCT. V is TRBV19 and J is TRBJ2-1; 9 nucleotides agree with TRBD2. The CDR3 end lies 4 residues beyond the end of the read and is filled in from the germline J gene. The V gene's germline CDR1 is FNHDT and CDR2 SITEND (reference sequence). Trimming removed 5 bases from V and 1 base from J; junction bases left unmatched: 7. The CDR3 length is 16 residues.

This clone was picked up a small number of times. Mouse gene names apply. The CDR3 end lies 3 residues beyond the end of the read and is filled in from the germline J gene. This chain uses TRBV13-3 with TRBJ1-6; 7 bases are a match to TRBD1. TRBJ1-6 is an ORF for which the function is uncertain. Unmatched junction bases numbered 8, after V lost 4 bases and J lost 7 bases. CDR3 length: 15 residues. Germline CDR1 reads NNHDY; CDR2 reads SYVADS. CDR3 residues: CASSFTGAGNSPLYF. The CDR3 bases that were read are TGTGCCAGCAGTTTTACAGGGGCCGGGAATTCGCCC.

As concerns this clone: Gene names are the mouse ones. The CDR3 DNA, read in part, is TGTGCCAGCAGTGATGGAGGGACTGGGAGTAACTATGCT. Its translation: CASSDGGTGSNYA. The whole CDR3 sequence is CASSDGGTGSNYAEQFF. The rearrangement uses TRBV13-1 and TRBJ2-1; 9 bases line up with TRBD2. The read stops 4 residues short of the end of the CDR3; the missing end is completed from the germline J gene. Losses at the gene ends were 0 bases for V and 0 bases for J; bases not matched to a gene: 4. CDR3 size: 17 residues. Germline CDR1 is NSHNY and CDR2 is SYGAGN.

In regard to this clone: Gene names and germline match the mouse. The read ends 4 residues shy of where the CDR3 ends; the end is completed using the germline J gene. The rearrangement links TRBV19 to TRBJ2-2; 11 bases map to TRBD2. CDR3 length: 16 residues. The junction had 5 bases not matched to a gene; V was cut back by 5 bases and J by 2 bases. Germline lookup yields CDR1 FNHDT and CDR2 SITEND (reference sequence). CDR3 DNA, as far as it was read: TGTGCCAGCAGCCCAGACTGGGGGGGGAACACCGGG. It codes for CASSPDWGGNTG. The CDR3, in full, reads CASSPDWGGNTGQLYF. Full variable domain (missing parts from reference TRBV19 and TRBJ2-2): GGIITQTPKFLIGQEGQKLTLKCQQNFNHDTMYWYRQDSGKGLRLIYYSITENDLQKGDLSEGYDASREKKSSFSLTVTSAQKNEMAVFLCASSPDWGGNTGQLYFGEGSKLTVL.